This T cell receptor beta chain was sequenced for a study of cytotoxic CD8 clonotypes in ibrutinib-treated CLL. Whole-study context: Enrolment comprised under twelve relapsed/refractory and around 15 treatment-naive patients; under 18 were IGHV unmutated.

Regarding the study as a whole: At the start, clonality exceeded age-matched healthy donors and followed circulating CD8+ T-cell counts.

This clone was recorded only once. Its antigen is not known. This CDR3 contains 13 residues. Germline V gene sequence: CDR1 SEHNR, CDR2 FQNEAQ (reference sequence). V was clipped by 5 bases and J by 7 bases, with 14 bases between them. Sequenced by immunoSEQ multiplex PCR; TCRdb stores in-frame clones only, minus some. The table lists about 92,000 clones, roughly three quarters of them singletons. The source was PBMCs, collected after 24 months of ibrutinib treatment. This receptor was taken from a human donor with chronic lymphocytic leukemia. The chain uses TRBV7-9 and TRBJ1-2; no reliable D call. The CDR3 loop reads CASSPYPEGGYTF. The CDR3 coding sequence is TGTGCCAGCAGCCCGTACCCGGAGGGTGGCTACACCTTC.